This T cell receptor beta chain was sequenced for a study of T cells after yellow fever vaccination. Looking at the study overall: Fractions with few cells were prepared using SMART-Seq v4 Ultra Low Input.

This clonotype turned up a few times. Synthesis of TCR cDNA relied on 5'RACE template switching, which attached a universal primer site and UMIs. A single record per CDR3 protein comes from TCRdb applying MiXCR to the 5' RACE reads. This table holds around 600,000 distinct CDR3 sequences, around 12% found once. The TCR was taken from a young man who received the YFV17D yellow fever vaccine. Source: PBMCs, taken on the day of the yellow fever booster vaccination.

The CDR3 is CAISEGKDREEFF. The CDR3 coding sequence is TGTGCCATCAGTGAGGGAAAGGACAGGGAGGAGTTCTTC. The J gene is TRBJ2-1, the V gene TRBV10-3, with TRBD1 matching over 8 bases. Trimming cost V 2 bases and J 14 bases; bases outside gene matches: 8. Germline V CDR1 and CDR2: ENHRY, SYGVKD. This CDR3 spans 13 amino acids.